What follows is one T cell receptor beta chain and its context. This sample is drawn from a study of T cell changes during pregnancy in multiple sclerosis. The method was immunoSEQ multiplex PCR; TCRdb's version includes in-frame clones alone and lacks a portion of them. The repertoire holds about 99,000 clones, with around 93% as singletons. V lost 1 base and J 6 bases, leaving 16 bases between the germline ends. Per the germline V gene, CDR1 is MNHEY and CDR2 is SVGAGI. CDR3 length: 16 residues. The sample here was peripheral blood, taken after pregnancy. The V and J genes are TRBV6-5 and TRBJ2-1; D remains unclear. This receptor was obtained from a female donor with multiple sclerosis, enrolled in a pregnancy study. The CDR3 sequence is CASSYYYPSMGNEQFF. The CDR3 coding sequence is TGTGCCAGCAGTTACTACTATCCCTCCATGGGCAATGAGCAGTTCTTC.